Shown below are 27 T cell receptor beta chains from a single sample sequenced in a study of T cells in pancreatic ductal adenocarcinoma. Sequenced by immunoSEQ multiplex PCR; TCRdb stores in-frame clones only, minus some. This sample has over 85,000 clones; 90% to 95% occur once, and the top ten carry approximately 3.1%. No neoadjuvant therapy was given to the selected pancreatic ductal adenocarcinoma patients before their surgery. The sample consisted of PBMCs. All receptors derive from a human donor with pancreatic ductal adenocarcinoma.

This chain connects TRBV19 to TRBJ1-2; TRBD1 agrees at 8 bases. The CDR3 is made up of 13 amino acids. V lost 4 bases, J lost 11 bases, and 9 bases stayed unmatched. Per germline, CDR1 LNHDA and CDR2 SQIVND (reference sequence). The CDR3 nucleotides read TGTGCCAGTAGTACCACCGGGACAGGTGGATACACCTTC. Translated: CASSTTGTGGYTF.

The rearrangement joins TRBV9 to TRBJ1-5, with D perhaps TRBD1 (5 bases). The ends were cut back, 4 bases at V and 9 bases at J, with 17 bases in the middle. This CDR3 is 14 amino acids long. CDR1 and CDR2 from the germline V gene are SGDLS and YYNGEE. CDR3 DNA sequence: TGTGCCAGCAGCTCGGGACTGGGCCTTACGCCCCAGCATTTT. It codes for CASSSGLGLTPQHF.

Only one count was recorded for this clone. This rearrangement joins TRBV5-4 to TRBJ2-1; 13 positions agree with TRBD2. The CDR3 is made up of 15 amino acids. From germline, CDR1 is SGHNT and CDR2 YYREEE (reference sequence). J lost 7 bases, V lost 7 bases, and 8 bases had no gene match. The CDR3 here is CASGMTSGRRNEQFF. Written as DNA, the CDR3 is TGTGCCAGCGGCATGACTAGCGGGAGGAGGAATGAGCAGTTCTTC.

The V call is TRBV7-9, the J call TRBJ2-1; 9 bases line up with TRBD1. This CDR3 has 16 amino acids. V was pared by 1 base and J by 8 bases, with 9 bases of the junction left unmatched. Germline V gene data show CDR1 as SEHNR and CDR2 as FQNEAQ (reference sequence). CDR3 protein: CASSLGPGQGADEQFF. As DNA, the CDR3 is TGTGCCAGCAGCTTAGGCCCGGGACAGGGAGCGGATGAGCAGTTCTTC.

The chain recombines TRBV27 with TRBJ2-7; 7 bases fit TRBD1. Trimming removed 7 bases from V and 1 base from J; junction bases left unmatched: 7. The CDR3 consists of 14 residues. The V gene's germline CDR1 is MNHEY and CDR2 SMNVEV (reference sequence). The CDR3 is CASKTGRESYEQYF. The CDR3 DNA reads TGTGCCAGCAAGACAGGGCGCGAGTCCTACGAGCAGTACTTC.

V gene TRBV28 combines with J gene TRBJ2-5; 9 nucleotides match TRBD2. Trimming took 5 bases from V and 1 from J; bases not matched to a gene: 2. Germline loops: CDR1 MDHEN, CDR2 SYDVKM. CDR3 size: 14 residues. CDR3 in DNA: TGTGCCAGCAGTACACTAGCGGGCCAAGAGACCCAGTACTTC. Protein: CASSTLAGQETQYF.

The chain employs TRBV5-1 and TRBJ2-3, with 10 positions matching TRBD2. Per the germline V gene, CDR1 is SGHRS and CDR2 is YFSETQ. Germline trimming cut 0 bases from V and 8 bases from J; bases unmatched to any gene: 0. The CDR3 spans 13 residues. The CDR3 sequence: CASSLGTSGTQYF. DNA of the CDR3: TGCGCCAGCAGCTTGGGGACTAGCGGTACGCAGTATTTT.

The chain has TRBV10-2 and TRBJ2-3; D perhaps matches TRBD2 (5 bases). The CDR3 has 13 amino acids. Germline V gene lookup returns CDR1 WSHSY and CDR2 SAAADI. Trimming removed 6 bases at V and 2 bases at J, with 9 bases between. The CDR3: CASSAGVTDTQYF. CDR3 bases: TGCGCCAGCAGCGCCGGGGTCACAGATACGCAGTATTTT.

The chain carries TRBV4-1 and TRBJ2-1; possibly TRBD2 for D (5 bases). Per germline, CDR1 MGHRA and CDR2 YSYEKL. V lost 2 bases, J lost 8 bases, and 10 bases lay in between. This CDR3 is 13 amino acids long. The CDR3 DNA reads TGCGCCAGCAGCCAACGCACGGGATATGAGCAGTTCTTC. Amino acids: CASSQRTGYEQFF.

This sequence joins TRBV21-1 and TRBJ1-1; TRBD1, the table's D call, was not compared with the DNA. TRBV21-1 is labeled a pseudogene. The length of the CDR3 is 19 residues. CDR3 protein: CASSPGIHFKDRLNTEAFF. The CDR3 bases are TGTGCCAGCAGCCCGGGGATCCATTTTAAGGACAGGCTGAACACTGAAGCTTTCTTT.

This chain connects TRBV5-1 to TRBJ1-2, with D possibly matching TRBD1 (6 bases). The CDR3 is 12 amino acids. Deletions cut 4 bases from V and 4 bases from J, with 8 bases between. Germline V CDR1 and CDR2: SGHRS, YFSETQ. CDR3 coding DNA: TGCGCCAGCAGCGCACAGGGCTATGGCTACACCTTC. It codes for CASSAQGYGYTF.

The V call is TRBV29-1, the J call TRBJ2-3; TRBD2 agrees at 10 bases. The CDR3 covers 16 residues. V lost 4 bases, J lost 2 bases, and 9 bases stayed unmatched. Looked up from germline, CDR1 is SQVTM and CDR2 is ANQGSEA. CDR3 sequence reads: CSVAAGSGRPTDTQYF. DNA for the CDR3: TGCAGCGTTGCGGCGGGTAGCGGGAGGCCCACAGATACGCAGTATTTT.

CDR3 bases: TGTGCCAGCAATCTACAGGGGGTCGGCTACGAGCAGTACTTC. Its translation is CASNLQGVGYEQYF. The genes are TRBV2 and TRBJ2-7; 8 nucleotides match TRBD1. V gave up 7 bases and J gave up 3 bases; unmatched junction bases: 8. The CDR3 loop spans 14 amino acids. Germline assignment: CDR1 SNHLY and CDR2 FYNNEI.

The chain carries TRBV5-4 and TRBJ2-2; TRBD2 agrees at 7 bases. The CDR3 runs to 14 residues. V trimming: 0 bases; J trimming: 7 bases; junction bases outside the gene matches: 3. Looked up from germline, CDR1 is SGHNT and CDR2 is YYREEE (reference sequence). CDR3 bases: TGTGCCAGCAGCTTGGGACTAGCTGGCGGGGAGCTGTTTTTT. Its protein is CASSLGLAGGELFF.

This chain uses TRBV19 with TRBJ2-5, with D hard to call. This CDR3 spans 13 amino acids. Trimming took off 7 bases at V and 0 bases at J, with 9 bases between the two ends. Germline CDR1 LNHDA, CDR2 SQIVND (reference sequence). As DNA, the CDR3 is TGTGCCAGTACATCGGCGGACCAAGAGACCCAGTACTTC. It encodes CASTSADQETQYF.

The chain combines TRBV25-1 with TRBJ2-3; tentative D call: TRBD1 (5 bases). This CDR3 is 12 amino acids long. V lost 0 bases and J lost 14, with 12 bases in between. Germline values: CDR1 MGHDK, CDR2 SYGVNS. In DNA form, the CDR3 reads TGTGCCAGCAGTGAATATGGACAAATAAGGTATTTT. This sequence encodes CASSEYGQIRYF.

CDR3 loop: CASSFGLAGASEQFF. The DNA for the CDR3 is TGTGCCAGCAGCTTCGGACTAGCGGGAGCAAGTGAGCAGTTCTTC. The chain joins TRBV7-8 to TRBJ2-1, with 13 bases that match TRBD2. V lost 3 bases to trimming and J lost 9 bases; unmatched junction nucleotides: 5. CDR3 length equals 15 residues. The V gene's germline CDR1 is SGHVS and CDR2 FQNEAQ. The full variable domain, rest sourced from reference TRBV7-8 and TRBJ2-1, is GAGVSQSPRYKVAKRGQDVALRCDPISGHVSLFWYQQALGQGPEFLTYFQNEAQLDKSGLPSDRFFAERPEGSVSTLKIQRTQQEDSAVYLCASSFGLAGASEQFFGPGTRLTVL.

This clone was detected a few times. V and J are TRBV28 and TRBJ1-1; unclear D gene. This CDR3 region has 13 residues. Germline V lookup: CDR1 MDHEN, CDR2 SYDVKM. The V gene lost 3 bases and the J gene lost 3 bases, with 8 bases spanning the gap. The CDR3 is CASSLSQDTEAFF. CDR3 nucleotide sequence: TGTGCCAGCAGTTTGAGTCAGGACACTGAAGCTTTCTTT.

The table lists this clone with a count of one. This rearrangement joins TRBV5-1 to TRBJ2-3; 7 bases agree with TRBD1. The ends lost 2 bases at V and 4 bases at J; junction bases unmatched: 4. Germline V gene data show CDR1 as SGHRS and CDR2 as YFSETQ. This CDR3 has 14 amino acids. The CDR3 DNA sequence: TGCGCCAGCAGCTTTCAAGGGGGCGCAGATACGCAGTATTTT. Translating gives CASSFQGGADTQYF.

This clone is a singleton in its sample. The chain joins TRBV2 to TRBJ2-7; 8 bases are shared with TRBD2. In germline, CDR1 is SNHLY, CDR2 FYNNEI. The CDR3 extends over 14 amino acids. Trimming took 8 bases from V and 6 from J; bases not matched to a gene: 12. CDR3 region: CASGVSSGIGEQYF. CDR3 coding DNA: TGTGCCAGCGGGGTAAGTAGCGGGATTGGCGAGCAGTACTTC.

V usage is TRBV28 and J usage is TRBJ1-5, with D tentatively TRBD1 (6 bases). Germline loops: CDR1 MDHEN, CDR2 SYDVKM. Trimming removed 6 bases at V and 4 bases at J, with 16 bases between. CDR3 size: 15 residues. The CDR3 DNA reads as TGTGCCAGCAGATCGCCCGGACAGATTAATCAGCCCCAGCATTTT. This codes for CASRSPGQINQPQHF.

This clone was counted only a few times. The same CDR3 arises from other DNA sequences in this sample as well. The chain couples TRBV5-1 to TRBJ1-4; tentatively, D is TRBD1 (5 bases). CDR1 and CDR2 (germline): SGHRS, YFSETQ. This CDR3 comprises 15 residues. The germline V and J ends were trimmed by 2 bases and 0 bases, with 8 bases remaining between them. This CDR3 is CASSLEGATNEKLFF. For the CDR3, the DNA is TGCGCCAGCAGCTTAGAAGGGGCAACTAATGAAAAACTGTTTTTT.

In its sample, this clone was seen once. The chain couples TRBV27 to TRBJ1-5, with 7 bases identical to TRBD1. The CDR3 runs 13 residues. V lost 10 bases and J lost 6; bases outside the gene matches: 9. Germline V gene data show CDR1 as MNHEY and CDR2 as SMNVEV (reference sequence). The CDR3 DNA follows: TGTGCCACCGCAGACAGGGTTAGTCAGCCCCAGCATTTT. Amino acids: CATADRVSQPQHF.

The J gene is TRBJ2-1, the V gene TRBV7-8, with 13 positions matching TRBD2. J gave up 9 bases and V 6 bases, and 11 bases lay outside the gene matches. The CDR3 totals 16 residues. Germline V gene lookup returns CDR1 SGHVS and CDR2 FQNEAQ. This CDR3 is CASSRLAGGASSEQFF. The CDR3 bases are TGTGCCAGCAGTAGACTAGCGGGAGGTGCCTCTTCTGAGCAGTTCTTC.

The genes are TRBV7-9 and TRBJ2-5; 8 nucleotides match TRBD1. Germline V lookup: CDR1 SEHNR, CDR2 FQNEAQ (reference sequence). The CDR3 spans 13 residues. The junction had 3 bases not matched to a gene; V was cut back by 5 bases and J by 4 bases. Written as DNA, the CDR3 is TGTGCCAGCAGCCCAGGGGGCCCAGAGACCCAGTACTTC. Its translation is CASSPGGPETQYF.

The V gene is TRBV4-1, the J gene TRBJ2-7, with TRBD1 matching over 11 bases. The CDR3 loop spans 16 amino acids. CDR1 MGHRA and CDR2 YSYEKL come from the germline V gene. Trimming cost V 1 base and J 2 bases; bases outside gene matches: 4. In DNA form, the CDR3 reads TGCGCCAGCAGCCAAGCAGGGACAGGGGGTGCCTACGAGCAGTACTTC. Its translation is CASSQAGTGGAYEQYF.

This rearrangement joins TRBV19 to TRBJ2-6; D call uncertain. CDR3 length equals 16 residues. Trimming removed 3 bases at V and 4 bases at J, with 13 bases between. Germline V gene sequence: CDR1 LNHDA, CDR2 SQIVND (reference sequence). CDR3: CASSILGQAGANVLTF. Written as DNA, the CDR3 is TGTGCCAGTAGTATCCTGGGTCAAGCGGGGGCCAACGTCCTGACTTTC. Variable domain in full (rest from reference TRBV19 and TRBJ2-6): DGGITQSPKYLFRKEGQNVTLSCEQNLNHDAMYWYRQDPGQGLRLIYYSQIVNDFQKGDIAEGYSVSREKKESFPLTVTSAQKNPTAFYLCASSILGQAGANVLTFGAGSRLTVL.